The sequence of this TCR beta chain was determined in a study of blood T cells in healthy people across ages. With respect to this clonotype: The antigen is undetermined.

Each donor supplied roughly 9.2 milliliters of peripheral blood. Findings of the study overall: Calculation of diversity from one million T cells yielded estimates considered to be underestimates. A roughly linear age-dependent decrease characterized TCR beta diversity per million T cells.

Next came a second PCR, run for about 7 to 11 cycles, which used a sample-barcoded 5' primer along with a J-beta primer mix. Every cDNA molecule carried a tag from a template-switch adaptor bearing 12 random nucleotides. TCRdb called the 5' RACE reads again in MiXCR, with one record for every CDR3 protein. The table shows approximately 800,000 distinct CDR3 sequences, with 58% occurring only once. The source material was blood. The TCR sequence derives from a man aged 25 to 40 in good health.

The CDR3 protein is CSARVGLAGYNEQFF. As DNA, the CDR3 is TGCAGTGCTAGAGTCGGACTAGCGGGCTACAATGAGCAGTTCTTC. The rearrangement links TRBV20-1 to TRBJ2-1, with 11 bases fitting TRBD2. The CDR3 spans 15 residues. Germline V gene sequence: CDR1 DFQATT, CDR2 SNEGSKA (reference sequence). Trimming at V came to 1 base and at J to 3 bases, leaving 2 bases not matched to a gene.